Below, 9 T cell receptor beta chains from the same sample are listed, as sequenced in a study of metastatic and nonmetastatic thyroid tumors. All patients were untreated before thyroid surgery. TCRdb re-called the PCR reads via MiXCR. The sample holds approximately 35,000 clones; about a fifth are singletons and the top ten take roughly 3.1%. Sequenced material: tumor tissue. All receptors derive from a male donor with papillary thyroid cancer or a benign thyroid nodule (not recorded which). Some clones in this sample may be carry-over from other donors' samples.

The rearrangement links TRBV19 to TRBJ2-1, with 8 bases aligning to TRBD2. The CDR3 is made up of 15 amino acids. Germline V CDR1 and CDR2: LNHDA, SQIVND (reference sequence). V was pared by 2 bases and J by 4 bases, with 4 bases of the junction left unmatched. This CDR3 is CASSIRSGGYNEQFF. The CDR3 DNA follows: TGTGCCAGTAGTATAAGATCGGGGGGGTACAATGAGCAGTTCTTC.

This CDR3 is CASSPWGGLHLPRELFF. The CDR3 region has the DNA TGTGCCAGCAGCCCCTGGGGCGGGTTGCATTTACCCAGGGAGCTGTTTTTT. The J gene is TRBJ2-2, the V gene TRBV12-3 or TRBV12-4, with D perhaps matching TRBD1 or TRBD2 (5 bases each). V lost 6 bases to trimming and J lost 9 bases, with 26 bases between them. The CDR3 runs to 17 residues.

This clone was seen more than once but under ten times. V gene TRBV27 combines with J gene TRBJ1-6; 11 positions match TRBD1. This CDR3 has 15 amino acids. J was trimmed by 9 bases and V by 3 bases; bases with no gene match: 4. From germline, CDR1 is MNHEY and CDR2 SMNVEV (reference sequence). CDR3 bases: TGTGCCAGCAGTTTCGAGGGACAGGGGGGTTCACCCCTCCACTTT. This encodes CASSFEGQGGSPLHF.

This clone was found a few times. The V and J genes are TRBV24-1 and TRBJ2-7; D not certain. The CDR3 runs 12 residues. Deletions cut 8 bases from V and 2 bases from J, with 9 bases between. CDR1 and CDR2 from the germline V gene are KGHDR and SFDVKD. The CDR3 sequence: CATNYSPYEQYF. CDR3 nucleotide sequence: TGTGCCACCAATTACAGCCCCTACGAGCAGTACTTC.

This clone has ten or more counts. The V call is TRBV20-1, the J call TRBJ2-4, with D possibly matching TRBD2 (5 bases). V gave up 6 bases and J gave up 1 base, with 16 bases separating them. The V gene's germline CDR1 is DFQATT and CDR2 SNEGSKA (reference sequence). The CDR3 spans 15 residues. The DNA for the CDR3 is TGCAGTGCCCACCGACGGACTGGGGCCAAAAACATTCAGTACTTC. This translates into CSAHRRTGAKNIQYF.

Comment on this clone: One junction end disagrees with the germline gene, perhaps due to a read error. The rearrangement joins TRBV20-1 to TRBJ2-1; maybe TRBD2 (6 bases). The CDR3 sequence is 13 residues long. Germline CDR1 and CDR2: DFQATT and SNEGSKA (reference sequence). This CDR3 reads CIAPVLALLEQFF. The CDR3 DNA is TGCATTGCTCCGGTACTAGCCCTCCTGGAGCAGTTCTTC.

This clone was observed at least ten times. This chain joins TRBV5-1 and TRBJ1-4; D is unclear. V lost 4 bases, J lost 7 bases, and 14 bases lay in between. This CDR3 contains 14 residues. Germline CDR1 is SGHRS and CDR2 is YFSETQ. CDR3 bases: TGCGCCAGCAGCCGCTTGGCTAACGCTGAAAAACTGTTTTTT. Its translation: CASSRLANAEKLFF.

This clone has a count of ten or more. The rearrangement uses TRBV7-9 and TRBJ1-4; TRBD1 matches 7 bases. CDR1 and CDR2 from the germline V gene are SEHNR and FQNEAQ (reference sequence). This CDR3 is 14 amino acids long. V was clipped by 0 bases and J by 5 bases; unmatched bases: 0. CDR3 protein: CASSLAGQNEKLFF. Here the CDR3 DNA reads TGTGCCAGCAGCTTAGCGGGACAGAATGAAAAACTGTTTTTT. Variable domain in full (rest from reference TRBV7-9 and TRBJ1-4): DTGVSQNPRHKITKRGQNVTFRCDPISEHNRLYWYRQTLGQGPEFLTYFQNEAQLEKSRLLSDRFSAERPKGSFSTLEIQRTEQGDSAMYLCASSLAGQNEKLFFGSGTQLSVL.

As concerns this clone: This may be a read error, as it is one base from a much larger clone. This chain connects TRBV5-5 to TRBJ2-7; D remains unclear. Per germline, CDR1 SGHKS and CDR2 YYEKEE (reference sequence). The CDR3 runs to 12 residues. Here the CDR3 DNA reads TGTGCCAGCATCTTGGCCTACGACGAGCAGTACTTC. This sequence encodes CASILAYDEQYF.